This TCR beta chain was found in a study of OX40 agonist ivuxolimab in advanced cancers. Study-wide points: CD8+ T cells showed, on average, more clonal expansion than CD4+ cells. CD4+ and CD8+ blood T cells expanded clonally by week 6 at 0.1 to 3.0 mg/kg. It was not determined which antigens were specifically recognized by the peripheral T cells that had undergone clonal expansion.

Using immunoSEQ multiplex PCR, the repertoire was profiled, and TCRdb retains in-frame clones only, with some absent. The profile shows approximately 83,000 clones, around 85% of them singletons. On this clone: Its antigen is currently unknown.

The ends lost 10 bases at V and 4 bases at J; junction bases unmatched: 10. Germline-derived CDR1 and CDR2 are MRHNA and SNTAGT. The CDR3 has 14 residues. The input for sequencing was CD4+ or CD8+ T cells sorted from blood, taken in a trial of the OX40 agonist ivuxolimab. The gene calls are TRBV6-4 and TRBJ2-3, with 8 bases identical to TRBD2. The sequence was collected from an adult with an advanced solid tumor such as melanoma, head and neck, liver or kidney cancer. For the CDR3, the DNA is TGTGCCAAAACTCCCCGGGAGGGCGCAGATACGCAGTATTTT. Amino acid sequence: CAKTPREGADTQYF.